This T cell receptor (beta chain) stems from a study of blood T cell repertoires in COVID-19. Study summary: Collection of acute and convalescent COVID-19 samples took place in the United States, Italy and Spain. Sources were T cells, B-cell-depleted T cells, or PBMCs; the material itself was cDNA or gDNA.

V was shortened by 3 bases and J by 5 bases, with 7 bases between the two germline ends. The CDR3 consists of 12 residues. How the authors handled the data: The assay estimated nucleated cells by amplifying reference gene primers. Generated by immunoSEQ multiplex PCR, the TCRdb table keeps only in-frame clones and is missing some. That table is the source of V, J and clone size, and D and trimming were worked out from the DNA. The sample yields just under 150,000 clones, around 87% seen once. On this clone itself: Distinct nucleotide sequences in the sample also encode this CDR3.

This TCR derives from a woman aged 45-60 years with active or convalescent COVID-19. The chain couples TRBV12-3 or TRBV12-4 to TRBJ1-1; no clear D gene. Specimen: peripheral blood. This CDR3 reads CASSLRDTEAFF. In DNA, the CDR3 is TGTGCCAGCAGTTTGAGGGATACTGAAGCTTTCTTT.